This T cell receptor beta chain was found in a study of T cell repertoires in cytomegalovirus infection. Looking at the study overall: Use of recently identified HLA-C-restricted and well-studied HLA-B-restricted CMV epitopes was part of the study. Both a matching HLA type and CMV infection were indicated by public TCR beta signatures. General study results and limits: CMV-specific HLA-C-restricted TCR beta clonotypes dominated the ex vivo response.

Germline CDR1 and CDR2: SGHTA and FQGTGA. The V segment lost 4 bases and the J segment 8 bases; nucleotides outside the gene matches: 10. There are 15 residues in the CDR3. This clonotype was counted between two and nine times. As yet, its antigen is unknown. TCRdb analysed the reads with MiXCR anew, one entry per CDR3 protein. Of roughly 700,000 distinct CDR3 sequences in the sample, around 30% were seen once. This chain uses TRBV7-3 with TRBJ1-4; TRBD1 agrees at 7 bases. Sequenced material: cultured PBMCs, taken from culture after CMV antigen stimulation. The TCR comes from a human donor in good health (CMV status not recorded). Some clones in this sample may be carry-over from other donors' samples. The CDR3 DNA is TGTGCCAGCAGCTCCGATTCTGGACAGGAAGAAAAACTGTTTTTT. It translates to CASSSDSGQEEKLFF.